This T cell receptor beta chain was recovered during a study of blood T cell repertoires in COVID-19. Study at large: Acute and convalescent COVID-19 samples came from the United States, Italy and Spain. Nucleic acid was either cDNA or gDNA, and it came from T cells, B-cell-depleted T cells, or PBMCs.

This clone was seen just once. In the source study's methods: Amplified reference gene primers provided the basis for estimating nucleated cell counts. Here immunoSEQ multiplex PCR was the method, and the copy in TCRdb shows in-frame clones only, minus some. D and trimming were read from the DNA, whereas the V and J calls and clone size are those reported in that table. Of roughly 100,000 clones listed, roughly nine tenths were seen once; the top ten hold approximately 3.1%. V was trimmed by 2 bases and J by 3 bases, leaving 5 bases between them. The CDR3 consists of 13 residues. From germline, CDR1 is WSHSY and CDR2 SAAADI.

The chain is built from TRBV10-2 and TRBJ2-1, with D maybe TRBD2 (5 bases). This TCR was recovered from a man in his forties or fifties in a cohort sampled during active COVID-19. Material for sequencing was peripheral blood. The CDR3 DNA reads as TGCGCCAGCAGTGAGCGGGGCTACAATGAGCAGTTCTTC. It codes for CASSERGYNEQFF.